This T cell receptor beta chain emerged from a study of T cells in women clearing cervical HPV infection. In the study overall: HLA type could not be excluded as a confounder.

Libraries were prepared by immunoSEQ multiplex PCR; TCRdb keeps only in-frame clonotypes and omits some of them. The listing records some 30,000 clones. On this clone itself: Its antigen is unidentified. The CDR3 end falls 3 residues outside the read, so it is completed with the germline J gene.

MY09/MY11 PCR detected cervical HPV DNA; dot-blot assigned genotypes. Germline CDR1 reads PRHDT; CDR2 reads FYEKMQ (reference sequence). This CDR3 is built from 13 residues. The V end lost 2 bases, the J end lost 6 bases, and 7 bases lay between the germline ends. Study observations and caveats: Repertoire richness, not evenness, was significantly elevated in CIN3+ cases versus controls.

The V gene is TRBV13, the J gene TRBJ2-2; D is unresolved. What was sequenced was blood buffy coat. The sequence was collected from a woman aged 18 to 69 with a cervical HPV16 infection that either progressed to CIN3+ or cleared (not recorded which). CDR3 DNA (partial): TGTGCCAGCAGCTTAATAGGGTCCGGGGAG. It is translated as CASSLIGSGE. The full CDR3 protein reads CASSLIGSGELFF.